The present entry profiles one T cell receptor beta chain with its context. The antigen remains undetermined. After removal of 4 bases from V and 1 base from J, the junction contained 14 bases not matched to a gene. The CDR3 length is 18 residues. From germline, CDR1 is MDHEN and CDR2 SYDVKM. This record comes from a study of T cell responses to AZD1222 COVID-19 vaccine. General observations from the study: Baseline serostatus was positive in only six AZD1222 recipients. Repertoires in all cases were sampled only once the peak T cell response had passed.

Assay used: immunoSEQ multiplex PCR; TCRdb lists only in-frame clones, some missing. The sample shows 79,000 or so clones, over 85% of them seen only once. The TCR originated in an adult who received the AZD1222 COVID-19 vaccine. V is TRBV28 and J is TRBJ2-7, with TRBD1 matching 9 bases. The starting material was peripheral blood, obtained 28 days after the second AZD1222 dose. The CDR3 nucleotides are TGTGCCAGCAGTTCAATACTAATGGACAGGGGTCGGTCCTACGAGCAGTACTTC. Translating gives CASSSILMDRGRSYEQYF. The full variable domain, completed using reference TRBV28 and TRBJ2-7, is DVKVTQSSRYLVKRTGEKVFLECVQDMDHENMFWYRQDPGLGLRLIYFSYDVKMKEKGDIPEGYSVSREKKERFSLILESASTNQTSMYLCASSSILMDRGRSYEQYFGPGTRLTVT.